This T cell receptor beta chain was recorded in a study of T cell responses to AZD1222 COVID-19 vaccine. Broader study findings: Baseline serology detected seropositivity in only five to seven AZD1222 recipients. Donors were largely white British and mainly female; clonal diversity was possibly underestimated. None of the repertoires were sampled until the peak T cell response had passed. Among vaccine-associated CD4 TCRs, coverage spanned spike, with dominance at 160-218 and 743-854.

The V segment lost 1 base and the J segment 3 bases; nucleotides outside the gene matches: 8. The germline V gene has CDR1 LGHDT and CDR2 YNNKEL (reference sequence). The CDR3 is made up of 17 amino acids. Worth noting for this clone: Its antigen is unidentified.

The method was immunoSEQ multiplex PCR; TCRdb's version includes in-frame clones alone and lacks a portion of them. Of some 95,000 clones listed, 85% to 90% are singletons. The specimen was peripheral blood, collected on day 0 of MenACWY control vaccination. This chain links TRBV3-1 (or the pseudogene TRBV3-2) with TRBJ1-4; 7 bases are a match to TRBD1. The source of this sequence is an adult in good health. CDR3 sequence: CASSQAQGSAANEKLFF. The CDR3 nucleotides read TGTGCCAGCAGCCAAGCACAGGGGAGTGCGGCTAATGAAAAACTGTTTTTT.